Below, 10 T cell receptor beta chains from the same sample are listed, as sequenced in a study of cytomegalovirus exposure and HLA in healthy donors (dated by TCRdb to about 2017). Library preparation used the immunoSEQ multiplex PCR assay. The multiplex PCR relied on a mix of 60 forward primers for TCR Vbeta segments and 13 reverse primers for TCR Jbeta segments. This immuneACCESS table, as held by TCRdb, lists in-frame sequences with V and J called but not all clones. Of the missing ones, under half trace to an unresolved V gene in checked studies; the others have no known cause. The sample records tens of thousands of clones, approximately 70% of which are singletons. The ten biggest clones cover less than 10% of the sample. Sequences were obtained from PBMCs. The receptors come from a woman aged 50 to 60 in good health and CMV-seropositive.

This clone was observed a handful of times. In nucleotides, the CDR3 is TGCGCCAGCAGCTTGAGCGGACTAGAGGGATACGAGCAGTACTTC. The encoded protein is CASSLSGLEGYEQYF. The genes are TRBV5-1 and TRBJ2-7; 7 bases are shared with TRBD2. Unmatched junction bases numbered 8, after V lost 1 base and J lost 4 bases. CDR3 length: 15 amino acids. The V gene's germline CDR1 is SGHRS and CDR2 YFSETQ.

The chain uses TRBV5-6 and TRBJ1-5; D possibly corresponds to TRBD1 (5 bases). The CDR3 is made up of 16 amino acids. V lost 0 bases and J lost 0, with 10 bases in between. Germline values: CDR1 SGHDT, CDR2 YYEEEE. CDR3 protein: CASSLGTSYSNQPQHF. The CDR3 nucleotides read TGTGCCAGCAGCTTGGGGACATCATATAGCAATCAGCCCCAGCATTTT.

The chain is built from TRBV30 and TRBJ2-5, with a possible D match to TRBD2 (5 bases). The V end lost 0 bases, the J end lost 7 bases, and 9 bases lay between the germline ends. The germline CDR1 and CDR2 sequences are GTSNPN and SVGIG (reference sequence). The CDR3 has 12 amino acids. In DNA, the CDR3 is TGTGCCTGGAGTGTACTAGACGTGACCCAGTACTTC. Amino acid sequence: CAWSVLDVTQYF.

This clone occurred once. The V and J genes are TRBV28 and TRBJ1-2, with D unresolved. Looked up from germline, CDR1 is MDHEN and CDR2 is SYDVKM. V was trimmed by 7 bases and J by 4 bases, leaving 7 bases between them. The CDR3 loop spans 11 amino acids. The CDR3 protein is CASTGLYGYTF. The CDR3 DNA follows: TGTGCCAGCACTGGGCTCTATGGCTACACCTTC.

The chain couples TRBV27 to TRBJ1-5; 7 nucleotides match TRBD1. Germline CDR1 is MNHEY and CDR2 is SMNVEV (reference sequence). V dropped 5 bases and J dropped 3; count of bases not matched to a gene: 4. This CDR3 is 14 amino acids long. CDR3 loop: CASSADRYNQPQHF. DNA for the CDR3: TGTGCCAGCAGTGCGGACAGGTACAATCAGCCCCAGCATTTT.

This clone has a single count. The rearrangement links TRBV30 to TRBJ2-7, with 8 bases fitting TRBD1. This CDR3 region has 16 residues. Germline values: CDR1 GTSNPN, CDR2 SVGIG (reference sequence). V lost 3 bases to trimming and J lost 7 bases; unmatched junction nucleotides: 17. The CDR3 DNA reads TGTGCCTGGAGCATCACCTCCGGGACAGGAATACGGGAGCAGTACTTC. Protein: CAWSITSGTGIREQYF.

In its sample, this clone was seen a few times. The chain joins TRBV7-9 to TRBJ2-7, with 8 positions matching TRBD1. The germline CDR1 and CDR2 sequences are SEHNR and FQNEAQ (reference sequence). CDR3 length: 16 residues. V lost 1 base to trimming and J lost 4 bases; unmatched junction nucleotides: 9. CDR3 sequence reads: CASSLVSGQGSYEQYF. Here the CDR3 DNA reads TGTGCCAGCAGCTTAGTGAGTGGACAGGGATCTTACGAGCAGTACTTC.

The chain has TRBV25-1 and TRBJ1-2, with a weak D call TRBD1 (6 bases). V gave up 4 bases and J gave up 7 bases, with 13 bases separating them. CDR1 and CDR2 (germline): MGHDK, SYGVNS. The CDR3 sequence is 13 residues long. CDR3 residues: CASSVPGHSGYTF. CDR3 coding DNA: TGTGCCAGCAGTGTCCCGGGACATTCTGGCTACACCTTC.

In DNA, the CDR3 is TGTGCCAGCAGTGGATACAGAACTGAGGGCTACACCTTC. Protein sequence: CASSGYRTEGYTF. The V gene is TRBV28, the J gene TRBJ1-2, with D unresolved. There are 13 residues in the CDR3. Germline CDR1 and CDR2: MDHEN and SYDVKM. V lost 5 bases to trimming and J lost 8 bases, with 15 bases between them.

This CDR3 reads CASSRRLAGTGELFF. The CDR3 DNA is TGTGCCAGCTCACGTCGACTAGCGGGTACCGGGGAGCTGTTTTTT. The chain links TRBV18 to TRBJ2-2, with TRBD2 matching 10 bases. This CDR3 has 15 residues. The trim removed 4 bases at V and 5 bases at J, leaving 4 bases unmatched. CDR1 and CDR2 (germline): KGHSH, LQKENI.